This section outlines one T cell receptor beta chain sequence together with its context. Subsets obtained from CD4+ cells comprised CD45RA+ naive and CD45RA-negative memory cells. Measured with immunoSEQ multiplex PCR; TCRdb has only the in-frame clones, and not every one. The data show about 340,000 clones, about 70% seen once. The sample belongs to a study of shared clonotypes between healthy human individuals. CDR1 and CDR2 (germline): SGHNT, YENEEA. This CDR3 has 13 residues. The ends were cut back, 5 bases at V and 12 bases at J, with 17 bases in the middle. The TCR sequence derives from a man aged 30 to 45 in good health. The chain uses TRBV11-3 and TRBJ2-1, with D possibly matching TRBD2 (6 bases). Material for sequencing was memory CD4+ T cells sorted from blood. Indicated subset: CD45RA-negative fraction. The CDR3 bases are TGTGCCAGCAGCCTGTCCCGGGACTCTGGGCAGTTCTTC. Translation gives CASSLSRDSGQFF.